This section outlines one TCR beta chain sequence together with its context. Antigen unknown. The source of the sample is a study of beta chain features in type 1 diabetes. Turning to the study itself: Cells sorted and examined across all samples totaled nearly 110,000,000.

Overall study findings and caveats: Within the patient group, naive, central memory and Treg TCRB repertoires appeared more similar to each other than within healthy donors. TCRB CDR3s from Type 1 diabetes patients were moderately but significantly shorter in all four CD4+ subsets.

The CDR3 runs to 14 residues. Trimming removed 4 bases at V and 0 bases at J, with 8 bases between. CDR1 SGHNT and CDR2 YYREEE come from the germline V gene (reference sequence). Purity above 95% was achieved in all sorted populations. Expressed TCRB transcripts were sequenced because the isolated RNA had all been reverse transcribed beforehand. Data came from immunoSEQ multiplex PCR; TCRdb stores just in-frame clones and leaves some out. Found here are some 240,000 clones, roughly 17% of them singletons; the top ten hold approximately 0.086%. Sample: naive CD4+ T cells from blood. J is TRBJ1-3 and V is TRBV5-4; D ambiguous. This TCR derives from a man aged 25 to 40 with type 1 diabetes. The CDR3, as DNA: TGTGCCAGCAGCCTGGTGGGCTCTGGAAACACCATATATTTT. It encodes CASSLVGSGNTIYF.